This T cell receptor (beta chain) was identified in a study of chemoradiotherapy in HPV16-positive cancers. This table comes from immunoSEQ multiplex PCR, and its TCRdb copy is limited to in-frame clones, with some not included. The table includes about 5,000 clones, approximately 80% detected once. This CDR3 contains 14 residues. Germline V gene data show CDR1 as KGHSH and CDR2 as LQKENI. The V end was cut by 4 bases, the J end by 7 bases, with 16 bases between. The genes are TRBV18 and TRBJ1-1; possible D gene TRBD1, 5 bases. This TCR was recovered from a human donor with HPV-associated anogenital cancer. The specimen was tumor tissue, collected from a patient who underwent chemoradiotherapy. The CDR3 DNA reads TGTGCCAGCTCACTCCGACAGAGGGTAGGTGAAGCTTTCTTT. Protein sequence: CASSLRQRVGEAFF.